This T cell receptor (beta chain) was recorded in a study of cytomegalovirus exposure and HLA in healthy donors. Study at large: Early on, a data release was issued that held tens of millions of unique TCRs from HLA-typed donors.

Whole-study findings and limits: By HLA locus, TCR association rates varied in a later analysis, with DRB1 showing the most and HLA-C the fewest.

Primers for the PCR totalled 60 Vbeta and 13 Jbeta. The repertoire was sequenced with immunoSEQ multiplex PCR; TCRdb's copy has only in-frame clones and lacks some. Here the sample spans 160,000 or so clones, roughly 80% being singletons. The CDR3 loop spans 15 amino acids. CDR1 is SGHTA and CDR2 is FQGNSA in the germline V gene. The V and J ends lost 4 bases and 4 bases respectively, with 17 bases between them. For this clone: Its antigen is unidentified.

This clonotype was obtained from a man between 40 and 49 years old in good health and CMV-seronegative. The chain employs TRBV7-2 and TRBJ2-7; perhaps TRBD2 as D (7 bases). Specimen: PBMCs. CDR3 sequence reads: CASSSIGGGKYEQYF. As DNA, the CDR3 is TGTGCCAGCAGCTCGATTGGGGGGGGCAAGTACGAGCAGTACTTC.